The 14 T cell receptor beta chains in this list originate from one sample, sequenced in a study of T cell responses to AZD1222 COVID-19 vaccine. Using immunoSEQ multiplex PCR, the repertoire was profiled, and TCRdb retains in-frame clones only, with some absent. The sample holds some 280,000 clones; about 94% are singletons and the top ten take 0.55%. Sequenced material: peripheral blood, taken 28 days after the second AZD1222 dose. Source of these receptors: an adult who received the AZD1222 COVID-19 vaccine.

The V gene is TRBV18, the J gene TRBJ2-7; D is uncertain. The CDR3 is 13 residues long. CDR1 KGHSH and CDR2 LQKENI come from the germline V gene. V was shortened by 3 bases and J by 3 bases, with 9 bases between the two germline ends. The CDR3 DNA reads as TGTGCCAGCTCACCTTACGGTCTCTACGAGCAGTACTTC. Translating it yields CASSPYGLYEQYF. The entire variable domain, with the rest obtained from reference TRBV18 and TRBJ2-7, is as follows: NAGVMQNPRHLVRRRGQEARLRCSPMKGHSHVYWYRQLPEEGLKFMVYLQKENIIDESGMPKERFSAEFPKEGPSILRIQQVVRGDSAAYFCASSPYGLYEQYFGPGTRLTVT.

This clone was seen a handful of times. J is TRBJ2-7 and V is TRBV3-1 (or the pseudogene TRBV3-2), with 7 bases matching TRBD2. This CDR3 spans 15 amino acids. V shed 4 bases and J 4 bases; nucleotides not matched to a gene: 10. CDR1 is LGHDT and CDR2 is YNNKEL in the germline V gene (reference sequence). CDR3 coding DNA: TGTGCCAGCAGCCCTTCAGCAGCGGGACCGTACGAGCAGTACTTC. Residues: CASSPSAAGPYEQYF.

The gene calls are TRBV28 and TRBJ2-7; D is ambiguous. Germline V gene data show CDR1 as MDHEN and CDR2 as SYDVKM. V shed 5 bases and J shed 4 bases, with 15 bases lying between them. CDR3 length equals 14 residues. CDR3 amino acids: CASSIRVGLYEQYF. The CDR3 DNA reads as TGTGCCAGCAGTATTCGGGTAGGATTATACGAGCAGTACTTC.

This chain connects TRBV2 to TRBJ1-2; TRBD1 aligns across 10 bases. The CDR3 sequence is 13 residues long. The J segment lost 13 bases and the V segment lost 8 bases, leaving 13 bases of the junction unmatched. Germline CDR1 SNHLY, CDR2 FYNNEI. The CDR3 nucleotides read TGTGCCAGCGGACTCCGGGACAGGGGTTCTCGCACCTTC. As protein: CASGLRDRGSRTF.

The chain couples TRBV28 to TRBJ1-5; 10 bases are a match to TRBD1. Germline V gene data show CDR1 as MDHEN and CDR2 as SYDVKM. V gave up 4 bases and J gave up 6 bases; unmatched junction bases: 6. The CDR3 totals 15 residues. CDR3 DNA: TGTGCCAGCAGTTCCGCCGGACAGGGGGTTCAGCCCCAGCATTTT. Protein sequence: CASSSAGQGVQPQHF.

The CDR3 protein is CASSLGHTYEQYF. In DNA, the CDR3 is TGTGCCAGCAGCTTGGGCCACACCTACGAGCAGTACTTC. V usage is TRBV7-9 and J usage is TRBJ2-7; no firm D call. Trimming removed 3 bases at V and 2 bases at J, with 8 bases between. Per the germline V gene, CDR1 is SEHNR and CDR2 is FQNEAQ (reference sequence). The CDR3 covers 13 residues.

The genes are TRBV7-6 and TRBJ2-7, with TRBD2 matching 7 bases. CDR1 is SGHVS and CDR2 is FNYEAQ in the germline V gene. The CDR3 runs 16 residues. J was trimmed by 9 bases and V by 0 bases; bases with no gene match: 14. The CDR3 loop is CASSLADPGTTPRQYF. CDR3 in DNA: TGTGCCAGCAGCTTAGCCGACCCCGGGACTACCCCTCGGCAGTACTTC.

A note on this clone: The sample carries other DNA sequences with the same CDR3. The chain uses TRBV19 and TRBJ1-6; no definite D call. CDR1 and CDR2 (germline): LNHDA, SQIVND (reference sequence). V was cut by 3 bases and J by 8 bases, with 14 bases left in between. CDR3 length: 15 amino acids. This CDR3 is CASSIGGLLDSPLHF. Here the CDR3 DNA reads TGTGCCAGTAGTATTGGTGGGTTACTGGATTCACCCCTCCACTTT.

The chain joins TRBV28 to TRBJ2-1; TRBD2 agrees at 13 bases. The V gene's germline CDR1 is MDHEN and CDR2 SYDVKM. V gave up 5 bases and J gave up 3 bases; unmatched junction bases: 7. This CDR3 region has 17 residues. The CDR3 region is CASSPNRLAGGYNEQFF. The DNA for the CDR3 is TGTGCCAGCAGTCCAAATCGACTAGCGGGAGGCTACAATGAGCAGTTCTTC.

The chain carries TRBV4-3 and TRBJ1-2; TRBD1 matches 7 bases. The CDR3 runs to 14 residues. Germline CDR1 reads LGHNA; CDR2 reads YSLEER. V trimming: 1 base; J trimming: 7 bases; junction bases outside the gene matches: 6. The CDR3, as DNA: TGCGCCAGCAGCCAAGGAGGGGGCAGTGGTGGCTACACCTTC. The encoded protein is CASSQGGGSGGYTF.

The gene calls are TRBV28 and TRBJ2-7; a weak D match, TRBD2 (6 bases). There are 13 residues in the CDR3. Germline values: CDR1 MDHEN, CDR2 SYDVKM. Trimming took off 6 bases at V and 4 bases at J, with 13 bases between the two ends. The CDR3 DNA is TGTGCCAGCAGCTTCGCCGGGACTTACGAGCAGTACTTC. This sequence encodes CASSFAGTYEQYF. Full variable domain (rest looked up from reference TRBV28 and TRBJ2-7): DVKVTQSSRYLVKRTGEKVFLECVQDMDHENMFWYRQDPGLGLRLIYFSYDVKMKEKGDIPEGYSVSREKKERFSLILESASTNQTSMYLCASSFAGTYEQYFGPGTRLTVT.

This chain joins TRBV28 and TRBJ1-4; TRBD1 is a possible D gene (6 bases). The CDR3 covers 15 residues. Germline V gene sequence: CDR1 MDHEN, CDR2 SYDVKM. Trimming pared 6 bases from V and 6 bases from J, leaving 17 bases between. Here the CDR3 reads CASSLDRGRYEKLFF. The CDR3 DNA is TGTGCCAGCAGCCTTGACCGGGGGCGGTATGAAAAACTGTTTTTT.

J is TRBJ1-5 and V is TRBV6-5; maybe TRBD1 (6 bases). The CDR3 has 15 residues. The germline V gene encodes CDR1 MNHEY and CDR2 SVGAGI. Trimming cost V 5 bases and J 5 bases, with 16 bases left between them. In nucleotides, the CDR3 is TGTGCCAGCAGTCCGTTAGGGGGGTCTTATCAGCCCCAGCATTTT. Protein: CASSPLGGSYQPQHF.

The chain carries TRBV5-1 and TRBJ2-3; TRBD2 aligns across 8 bases. Germline values: CDR1 SGHRS, CDR2 YFSETQ. The CDR3 consists of 18 residues. Trimming at V came to 0 bases and at J to 4 bases, leaving 13 bases not matched to a gene. The CDR3 is CASSLGASGLGRADTQYF. CDR3 nucleotide sequence: TGCGCCAGCAGCTTGGGGGCCTCGGGACTAGGCCGCGCAGATACGCAGTATTTT. Combining the CDR3 with reference TRBV5-1 and TRBJ2-3 gives the whole variable domain KAGVTQTPRYLIKTRGQQVTLSCSPISGHRSVSWYQQTPGQGLQFLFEYFSETQRNKGNFPGRFSGRQFSNSRSEMNVSTLELGDSALYLCASSLGASGLGRADTQYFGPGTRLTVL.